This T cell receptor beta chain comes out of a study of vaccination effects on CD4 cells after COVID-19. Study at large: Participants each got two BNT162b2 or mRNA-1273 vaccine doses. Whole-study findings and limits: Clones induced by infection and by vaccine showed marked clonal contraction late after vaccination. Convalescent patients were few in the study, and early post-infection timepoints were absent.

In the ViraFEST assay, antigen-specific CD4+ clonotypes were identified by expansion after peptide-pool stimulation. Cells that had been cultured for nine to eleven days were the source of isolated CD4+ T cells. Having tested negative for nucleocapsid antibodies, the vaccine recipients showed no prior SARS-CoV-2 infection. Half-medium changes using IL-2 medium occurred on days 3 and 7. The CDR3 is made up of 14 amino acids. Germline V gene data show CDR1 as SGHTA and CDR2 as FQGNSA. Trimming took off 1 base at V and 2 bases at J, with 8 bases between the two ends. Comment on this clone: What it binds is not known.

Profiled with immunoSEQ multiplex PCR; TCRdb holds only in-frame clones, not every one. The sample has about 41,000 clones, under 85% seen once; the top ten hold 2.5% to 3.5%. Sample: CD4+ T cells from PBMCs cultured with HCoV-NL63 spike peptides, taken before COVID-19 vaccination. The origin of this receptor is a human donor who received a COVID-19 vaccine. This sequence joins TRBV7-2 and TRBJ1-2; D is uncertain. CDR3 bases: TGTGCCAGCAGCTTAGTGGCCATGAACTATGGCTACACCTTC. This sequence encodes CASSLVAMNYGYTF.